The 6 T cell receptor beta chains listed next were all sequenced from one sample in a study of glioma-infiltrating T cells. The iRepertoire nested amplicon-rescue multiplex PCR amplified TCR alpha and beta CDR3s from RNA. A single record per CDR3 protein comes from TCRdb applying MiXCR to the multiplex PCR reads. The repertoire holds fewer than 110,000 distinct CDR3 sequences, with around 29% as singletons. The material sequenced was glioma tissue, nonneoplastic brain tissue, or PBMCs (not recorded which). Receptors originate from a human donor with low-grade glioma or glioblastoma, undergoing nonglioma brain surgery, or in good health (not recorded which).

This clonotype was seen only a few times. The chain joins TRBV5-1 to TRBJ1-1; D is uncertain. Between the trimmed V and J ends, which lost 6 bases and 3 bases, there was a span of 18 bases. CDR1 is SGHRS and CDR2 is YFSETQ in the germline V gene. This CDR3 comprises 15 residues. The CDR3 loop is CASTNDPGDHTEAFF. CDR3 DNA sequence: TGCGCCAGCACCAACGACCCGGGTGACCACACTGAAGCTTTCTTT.

This clonotype was detected ten times or more. The chain combines TRBV5-1 with TRBJ1-6; D unclear. The germline V gene encodes CDR1 SGHRS and CDR2 YFSETQ. The CDR3 is made up of 14 amino acids. Trimming took off 4 bases at V and 10 bases at J, with 15 bases between the two ends. The CDR3 reads CASSPMDGSSPLHF. DNA of the CDR3: TGCGCCAGCAGCCCGATGGACGGCTCGTCACCCCTCCACTTT.

A note on this clonotype: Just one base apart from a much larger clone, this may be a read error. The V call is TRBV27, the J call TRBJ2-7, with D maybe TRBD1 (6 bases). Germline values: CDR1 MNHEY, CDR2 SMNVEV (reference sequence). The CDR3 loop spans 16 amino acids. Trimming took off 0 bases at V and 2 bases at J, with 14 bases between the two ends. DNA of the CDR3: TGTGCCAGCAGTTTATCTCGCTTGGACAGCGCCTACGAGCAGTACTTC. Its translation: CASSLSRLDSAYEQYF.

J is TRBJ1-4 and V is TRBV7-2; D is undetermined. Trimming left V 7 bases short and J 4 bases short, with 19 bases between. The CDR3 runs 16 residues. The germline V gene has CDR1 SGHTA and CDR2 FQGNSA. The CDR3 reads CASTKGSVGHNEKLFF. As DNA, the CDR3 is TGTGCCAGCACCAAGGGCAGTGTCGGGCATAATGAAAAACTGTTTTTT.

V and J are TRBV27 and TRBJ1-2, with unresolved D. Trimming removed 5 bases from V and 9 bases from J, with 16 bases in between. Germline CDR1 is MNHEY and CDR2 is SMNVEV (reference sequence). This CDR3 is built from 13 residues. In nucleotides, the CDR3 is TGTGCCAGCAGTCCCATCAACCAGGAGAGCTACACCTTC. It yields the protein CASSPINQESYTF.

This clonotype was counted ten times or more. This chain uses TRBV6-1 with TRBJ1-1, with a weak D call TRBD1 (6 bases). From germline, CDR1 is MNHNS and CDR2 SASEGT. Trimming cost V 0 bases and J 3 bases, with 11 bases left between them. The CDR3 consists of 15 residues. The CDR3 nucleotides are TGTGCCAGCAGTGAAGCTACACAGGGTTACACTGAAGCTTTCTTT. Translated: CASSEATQGYTEAFF.